This T cell receptor (beta chain) was found in a study of T cells in Graves' hyperthyroidism and ophthalmopathy. The study's findings and limits: Separation of ophthalmopathy from stable hyperthyroidism was achieved by a 13 V-J model. Blood also showed most of the thyroid clonotypes that were expanded above 0.001.

Using RNA transcripts as the source, TCR beta CDR3 regions were amplified. The HTBI primer set drove a first-round RT-PCR of the TCR CDR3. TCRdb ran MiXCR on the multiplex PCR reads and lists one entry per CDR3 protein. Of 110,000 to 150,000 distinct CDR3 sequences in the sample, approximately 20% were seen once. This clonotype was seen repeatedly, ten times or more. Its target is unknown. Uncontrolled infections, other autoimmune diseases, pregnancy or lactation led to exclusion of patients. Trimming pared 7 bases from V and 2 bases from J, leaving 16 bases between. CDR1 and CDR2 from the germline V gene are SNHLY and FYNNEI. CDR3 length equals 15 residues.

Sequenced: blood. The TCR originated in a woman aged 45 to 65 with Graves' hyperthyroidism that later progressed to Graves' ophthalmopathy. The chain links TRBV2 to TRBJ2-3; D tentatively reads TRBD1 or TRBD2 (5 bases each). CDR3 in amino acids: CASNGDPRATDTQYF. CDR3 bases: TGTGCCAGCAACGGGGACCCGAGGGCCACAGATACGCAGTATTTT.